Below are 30 T cell receptor beta chains sequenced from a single sample in a study of blood T cell repertoires in COVID-19. Sequencing used immunoSEQ multiplex PCR; TCRdb keeps in-frame clones, though not all of them. This table has 140,000 or so clones, roughly 84% appearing once. The sequenced sample was peripheral blood. The receptors stem from a young man with COVID-19, enrolled during active disease.

The V gene is TRBV7-2, the J gene TRBJ2-5, with 7 positions matching TRBD1. Germline CDR1 SGHTA, CDR2 FQGNSA. After removal of 5 bases from V and 2 bases from J, the junction contained 2 bases not matched to a gene. The CDR3 loop spans 13 amino acids. The CDR3 bases are TGTGCCAGCAGCACGGGACAGCAAGAGACCCAGTACTTC. As protein: CASSTGQQETQYF.

CDR3 DNA sequence: TGTGCCAGCAGCCAGGAGGGACAGCCTCGTGGCTACACCTTC. Encoded protein: CASSQEGQPRGYTF. The chain links TRBV3-1 (or the pseudogene TRBV3-2) to TRBJ1-2, with 7 bases aligning to TRBD1. CDR3 length: 14 residues. Germline V lookup: CDR1 LGHDT, CDR2 YNNKEL (reference sequence). V lost 3 bases to trimming and J lost 7 bases; unmatched junction nucleotides: 8.

V is TRBV11-2 and J is TRBJ2-2; D is unresolved. V lost 5 bases and J lost 5, with 15 bases in between. Germline V CDR1 and CDR2: SGHAT, FQNNGV. The CDR3 extends over 15 amino acids. The chain's CDR3 is CASSLNAAGTGELFF. The CDR3 region has the DNA TGTGCCAGCAGCCTCAACGCAGCCGGGACCGGGGAGCTGTTTTTT.

The genes are TRBV4-2 and TRBJ2-7; a possible D gene is TRBD2 (5 bases). The CDR3 totals 15 residues. V lost 2 bases to trimming and J lost 0 bases, with 11 bases between them. From germline, CDR1 is LGHNA and CDR2 YNFKEQ. CDR3 region: CASSQFERDSYEQYF. The CDR3 nucleotides are TGTGCCAGCAGCCAATTTGAACGGGACTCCTACGAGCAGTACTTC.

V usage is TRBV5-1 and J usage is TRBJ2-5, with 12 bases aligning to TRBD2. The V and J ends lost 0 bases and 5 bases, in that order; junction bases with no gene match: 5. The germline CDR1 and CDR2 sequences are SGHRS and YFSETQ. The CDR3 sequence is 16 residues long. CDR3 residues: CASSLELAGGPETQYF. The DNA for the CDR3 is TGCGCCAGCAGCTTGGAGCTAGCGGGAGGGCCGGAGACCCAGTACTTC.

The chain carries TRBV28 and TRBJ2-5; TRBD2 matches 8 bases. V shed 2 bases and J 3 bases; nucleotides not matched to a gene: 5. The germline gives CDR1 MDHEN, CDR2 SYDVKM. CDR3 length: 15 residues. CDR3 region: CASSLIARGEETQYF. For the CDR3, the DNA is TGTGCCAGCAGTTTAATAGCGCGGGGGGAAGAGACCCAGTACTTC.

This sequence joins TRBV2 and TRBJ2-4; D unresolved. Germline assignment: CDR1 SNHLY and CDR2 FYNNEI. This CDR3 contains 11 residues. V was shortened by 8 bases and J by 8 bases, with 10 bases between the two germline ends. The CDR3 spells CASRALDIQYF. The CDR3 bases are TGTGCCAGCCGAGCGCTTGACATTCAGTACTTC.

V usage is TRBV19 and J usage is TRBJ2-7; 8 positions agree with TRBD1. CDR3 length: 13 amino acids. The V and J ends lost 6 bases and 6 bases, in that order; junction bases with no gene match: 7. Germline CDR1 is LNHDA and CDR2 is SQIVND (reference sequence). In DNA form, the CDR3 reads TGTGCCAGTAGCACGGACAGGGCCGGCGAGCAGTACTTC. Amino acids: CASSTDRAGEQYF.

This chain joins TRBV6-5 and TRBJ2-2; TRBD2 matches at 8 bases. Germline V gene lookup returns CDR1 MNHEY and CDR2 SVGAGI. CDR3 length: 15 amino acids. V lost 5 bases, J lost 1 base, and 3 bases stayed unmatched. The CDR3: CASSHSGVNTGELFF. For the CDR3, the DNA is TGTGCCAGCAGTCATAGCGGGGTGAACACCGGGGAGCTGTTTTTT.

This chain joins TRBV15 and TRBJ2-3; a weak D match, TRBD1 (5 bases). This CDR3 is 16 amino acids long. The V end was cut by 0 bases, the J end by 2 bases, with 12 bases between. Germline CDR1 is LNHNV and CDR2 is YYDKDF (reference sequence). DNA of the CDR3: TGTGCCACCAGCAGAGAGGGGCCTTCCTTCACAGATACGCAGTATTTT. Its translation is CATSREGPSFTDTQYF. The variable domain in full, completed from reference TRBV15 and TRBJ2-3, reads DAMVIQNPRYQVTQFGKPVTLSCSQTLNHNVMYWYQQKSSQAPKLLFHYYDKDFNNEADTPDNFQSRRPNTSFCFLDIRSPGLGDTAMYLCATSREGPSFTDTQYFGPGTRLTVL.

The chain recombines TRBV5-5 with TRBJ1-4, with D maybe TRBD1 (5 bases). Trimming shortened V by 1 base and J by 6 bases, and 7 bases separated the two germline ends. Germline loops: CDR1 SGHKS, CDR2 YYEKEE (reference sequence). This CDR3 region has 13 residues. The CDR3 here is CASSLLGDEKLFF. CDR3 in DNA: TGTGCCAGCAGCTTGTTAGGGGATGAAAAACTGTTTTTT.

The V and J genes are TRBV4-2 and TRBJ2-7; TRBD2 matches at 10 bases. In germline, CDR1 is LGHNA, CDR2 YNFKEQ. The CDR3 contains 15 residues. The V and J ends lost 1 base and 5 bases, in that order; junction bases with no gene match: 5. The CDR3 protein is CASSQAAGGPHEQYF. CDR3 in DNA: TGTGCCAGCAGCCAAGCAGCGGGAGGGCCACACGAGCAGTACTTC.

The chain joins TRBV5-6 to TRBJ1-1; 8 positions agree with TRBD1. With 1 base clipped from V and 6 bases from J, the junction kept 11 bases outside the gene matches. The germline CDR1 and CDR2 sequences are SGHDT and YYEEEE. This CDR3 spans 16 amino acids. The CDR3: CASSLSDRARYAEAFF. For the CDR3, the DNA is TGTGCCAGCAGCTTGTCGGACAGGGCACGGTACGCTGAAGCTTTCTTT.

CDR3: CASSYGGTSSATQYF. The CDR3 DNA follows: TGTGCCAGCAGTTACGGCGGGACTAGCTCAGCTACGCAGTATTTT. The V call is TRBV6-2 or TRBV6-3, the J call TRBJ2-3, with 9 bases fitting TRBD2. The germline gives CDR1 MNHEY, CDR2 SVGEGT. With 2 bases clipped from V and 8 bases from J, the junction kept 8 bases outside the gene matches. The CDR3 has 15 amino acids.

The rearrangement joins TRBV7-8 to TRBJ2-1; 7 positions agree with TRBD2. CDR1 is SGHVS, CDR2 FQNEAQ, per germline. CDR3 length equals 15 residues. V shed 5 bases and J 2 bases; nucleotides not matched to a gene: 6. The CDR3 loop is CASSTAGNPYNEQFF. The DNA for the CDR3 is TGTGCCAGCAGCACAGCGGGAAATCCCTACAATGAGCAGTTCTTC.

The chain combines TRBV27 with TRBJ2-7, with 8 nucleotides matching TRBD1. Germline V gene data show CDR1 as MNHEY and CDR2 as SMNVEV (reference sequence). V lost 9 bases and J lost 3; bases outside the gene matches: 7. The CDR3 sequence is 13 residues long. CDR3 nucleotides: TGTGCCAGGCCGGGACAGGCCCACTACGAGCAGTACTTC. This codes for CARPGQAHYEQYF.

This chain connects TRBV3-1 (or the pseudogene TRBV3-2) to TRBJ2-1; D gene unclear. The germline CDR1 and CDR2 sequences are LGHDT and YNNKEL (reference sequence). With 5 bases removed from V and 6 bases from J, the gap between germline ends came to 8 bases. CDR3 length: 12 amino acids. In nucleotides, the CDR3 is TGTGCCAGCAGCAAACCCGGCAATGAGCAGTTCTTC. Protein: CASSKPGNEQFF.

The V call is TRBV7-9, the J call TRBJ2-1, with D hard to call. CDR1 is SEHNR and CDR2 is FQNEAQ in the germline V gene (reference sequence). Deletions cut 8 bases from V and 8 bases from J, with 10 bases between. The CDR3 covers 11 residues. The CDR3, as DNA: TGTGCCAGCGGTCGAGAGTATGAGCAGTTCTTC. It specifies CASGREYEQFF.

This chain joins TRBV11-3 and TRBJ2-5; 8 nucleotides line up with TRBD2. This CDR3 has 14 amino acids. V was clipped by 4 bases and J by 3 bases; unmatched bases: 4. CDR1 is SGHNT and CDR2 is YENEEA in the germline V gene. Here the CDR3 reads CASSSGLAEETQYF. The CDR3 bases are TGTGCCAGCAGCTCCGGACTAGCCGAAGAGACCCAGTACTTC.

V and J are TRBV6-4 and TRBJ2-2; TRBD2 aligns across 8 bases. Trimming at V came to 4 bases and at J to 2 bases, leaving 6 bases not matched to a gene. The CDR3 has 16 amino acids. Germline V lookup: CDR1 MRHNA, CDR2 SNTAGT. The CDR3 coding sequence is TGTGCCAGCAGTGTGATTGCGGGAGGAAACACCGGGGAGCTGTTTTTT. Protein sequence: CASSVIAGGNTGELFF.

The chain uses TRBV6-2 or TRBV6-3 and TRBJ2-1; 16 nucleotides match TRBD2. The ends lost 6 bases at V and 9 bases at J; junction bases unmatched: 8. The CDR3 spans 16 residues. Germline V gene sequence: CDR1 MNHEY, CDR2 SVGEGT. CDR3 protein: CASSKQGTSGRGEQFF. The CDR3 DNA reads as TGTGCCAGCAGCAAACAGGGGACTAGCGGGAGGGGTGAGCAGTTCTTC.

Here the CDR3 reads CAWSTGDTQYF. For the CDR3, the DNA is TGTGCCTGGAGTACAGGGGATACGCAGTATTTT. V and J are TRBV30 and TRBJ2-3; possibly TRBD1 for D (6 bases). The CDR3 runs to 11 residues. V lost 2 bases to trimming and J lost 6 bases, with 6 bases between them. The germline V gene encodes CDR1 GTSNPN and CDR2 SVGIG (reference sequence).

J is TRBJ1-4 and V is TRBV30; tentative D call: TRBD1 (6 bases). The CDR3 length is 15 residues. V was trimmed by 3 bases and J by 8 bases, leaving 19 bases between them. Germline assignment: CDR1 GTSNPN and CDR2 SVGIG (reference sequence). The CDR3 sequence: CAWRATGSSREKLFF. The CDR3, as DNA: TGTGCCTGGAGAGCCACAGGGAGTAGTCGGGAAAAACTGTTTTTT.

The chain is built from TRBV3-1 (or the pseudogene TRBV3-2) and TRBJ2-3; 11 bases map to TRBD2. V trimming: 0 bases; J trimming: 2 bases; junction bases outside the gene matches: 7. From germline, CDR1 is LGHDT and CDR2 YNNKEL (reference sequence). This CDR3 contains 18 residues. In DNA form, the CDR3 reads TGTGCCAGCAGCCAAGATCGGGGACTAGCGGCTATCACAGATACGCAGTATTTT. This sequence encodes CASSQDRGLAAITDTQYF.

The J gene is TRBJ1-6, the V gene TRBV15; D remains ambiguous. The length of the CDR3 is 15 residues. The germline V and J ends were trimmed by 5 bases and 9 bases, with 17 bases remaining between them. CDR1 is LNHNV and CDR2 is YYDKDF in the germline V gene (reference sequence). The CDR3 coding sequence is TGTGCCACCAGCCCCCAGTCCGAACCAGGTTCACCCCTCCACTTT. Its translation: CATSPQSEPGSPLHF.

The chain is built from TRBV5-4 and TRBJ2-2; TRBD2 agrees at 9 bases. The CDR3 loop spans 18 amino acids. After removal of 1 base from V and 6 bases from J, the junction contained 13 bases not matched to a gene. Germline V gene sequence: CDR1 SGHNT, CDR2 YYREEE (reference sequence). The CDR3 DNA is TGTGCCAGCAGCTTGCCGCTGGGGTCAGCGGGAGGATCCGGGGAGCTGTTTTTT. It is translated as CASSLPLGSAGGSGELFF.

The V gene is TRBV16, the J gene TRBJ2-7; 8 bases line up with TRBD2. This CDR3 region has 15 residues. The trim removed 0 bases at V and 2 bases at J, leaving 3 bases unmatched. CDR1 KGHSY and CDR2 FQNENV come from the germline V gene. The DNA of the CDR3 is TGTGCCAGCAGCCAATCGCTAGCGGGCGCCTACGAGCAGTACTTC. It encodes CASSQSLAGAYEQYF.

The chain is built from TRBV9 and TRBJ1-2; D is undetermined. The CDR3 runs to 14 residues. Per germline, CDR1 SGDLS and CDR2 YYNGEE. Trimming took off 0 bases at V and 3 bases at J, with 9 bases between the two ends. This chain's CDR3 is CASSVDGTDYGYTF. The CDR3, as DNA: TGTGCCAGCAGCGTAGATGGTACGGACTATGGCTACACCTTC. Drawing the rest from reference TRBV9 and TRBJ1-2, the complete variable domain is DSGVTQTPKHLITATGQRVTLRCSPRSGDLSVYWYQQSLDQGLQFLIQYYNGEERAKGNILERFSAQQFPDLHSELNLSSLELGDSALYFCASSVDGTDYGYTFGSGTRLTVV.

The V call is TRBV7-9, the J call TRBJ2-3; D might be TRBD1 (6 bases). The V end lost 5 bases, the J end lost 7 bases, and 13 bases lay between the germline ends. CDR3 length: 13 amino acids. Germline CDR1 is SEHNR and CDR2 is FQNEAQ (reference sequence). The CDR3 spells CASSPDQGNTQYF. CDR3 bases: TGTGCCAGCAGCCCTGACCAGGGGAATACGCAGTATTTT.

The chain links TRBV11-2 to TRBJ2-1; D gene unclear. V dropped 5 bases and J dropped 10 bases, with 9 bases sitting between them. The CDR3 is 11 amino acids. Germline assignment: CDR1 SGHAT and CDR2 FQNNGV. CDR3: CASSQTAEQFF. Here the CDR3 DNA reads TGTGCCAGCAGCCAGACTGCCGAGCAGTTCTTC.